The 9 T cell receptor beta chains presented below share a single source sample, sequenced in a study of blood T cell repertoires in COVID-19. Repertoires were generated with immunoSEQ multiplex PCR, while TCRdb's copy carries only in-frame clones and drops some. The table records approximately 63,000 clones, approximately 90% of them present only once. The material sequenced was peripheral blood. The receptors were gathered from a woman aged 60-75 years with COVID-19, enrolled during active disease.

CDR3 sequence: CATSRVGQGIQPQHF. The CDR3, as DNA: TGTGCCACCAGCAGGGTAGGACAGGGGATCCAGCCCCAGCATTTT. The V call is TRBV15, the J call TRBJ1-5, with 9 nucleotides matching TRBD1. Trimming took 3 bases from V and 7 from J; bases not matched to a gene: 7. There are 15 residues in the CDR3. Per germline, CDR1 LNHNV and CDR2 YYDKDF (reference sequence).

This chain connects TRBV27 to TRBJ2-3; possible D gene TRBD1, 6 bases. The CDR3 consists of 15 residues. From germline, CDR1 is MNHEY and CDR2 SMNVEV (reference sequence). V lost 3 bases to trimming and J lost 4 bases, with 14 bases between them. The DNA for the CDR3 is TGTGCCAGCAGTTTCCAACCAGGGGTCGCAGATACGCAGTATTTT. Its translation is CASSFQPGVADTQYF.

V is TRBV30 and J is TRBJ1-5, with TRBD1 identical over 7 bases. The germline V gene has CDR1 GTSNPN and CDR2 SVGIG (reference sequence). The CDR3 contains 15 residues. V shed 1 base, J shed 5 bases, and the junction held 8 bases outside the gene matches. For the CDR3, the DNA is TGTGCCTGGAGTGCCCAGAGAGGGGGCTATCAGCCCCAGCATTTT. As protein: CAWSAQRGGYQPQHF.

The rearrangement links TRBV7-8 to TRBJ2-7; TRBD2 matches at 10 bases. CDR3 size: 15 residues. Germline CDR1 SGHVS, CDR2 FQNEAQ. V shed 3 bases and J 0 bases; nucleotides not matched to a gene: 2. CDR3 coding DNA: TGTGCCAGCAGCTTCCCTAGCGGGAGCTCCTACGAGCAGTACTTC. It is translated as CASSFPSGSSYEQYF.

The chain couples TRBV7-3 to TRBJ2-1; D gene ambiguous. V shed 4 bases and J shed 6 bases, with 13 bases lying between them. Looked up from germline, CDR1 is SGHTA and CDR2 is FQGTGA. This CDR3 spans 14 amino acids. The CDR3 bases are TGTGCCAGCAGCTCTTGGGCAGGTCCCAATGAGCAGTTCTTC. It yields the protein CASSSWAGPNEQFF. Full variable domain (outside the CDR3, taken from reference TRBV7-3 and TRBJ2-1): GAGVSQTPSNKVTEKGKYVELRCDPISGHTALYWYRQSLGQGPEFLIYFQGTGAADDSGLPNDRFFAVRPEGSVSTLKIQRTERGDSAVYLCASSSWAGPNEQFFGPGTRLTVL.

V and J are TRBV7-9 and TRBJ2-1, with a weak D call TRBD1 (5 bases). The CDR3 contains 14 residues. In germline, CDR1 is SEHNR, CDR2 FQNEAQ (reference sequence). V shed 3 bases and J shed 7 bases, with 13 bases lying between them. The CDR3 loop reads CASSFFQGQNEQFF. The DNA of the CDR3 is TGTGCCAGCAGCTTCTTCCAGGGTCAGAATGAGCAGTTCTTC.

The chain couples TRBV19 to TRBJ2-1, with 7 bases matching TRBD1. Trimming removed 3 bases from V and 3 bases from J; junction bases left unmatched: 2. This CDR3 contains 14 residues. Germline assignment: CDR1 LNHDA and CDR2 SQIVND (reference sequence). The CDR3 region has the DNA TGTGCCAGTAGTATCGGGACAGTCTACAATGAGCAGTTCTTC. Translated: CASSIGTVYNEQFF.

The CDR3 region is CASSPGTSGSRSSYNEQFF. CDR3 nucleotides: TGTGCCAGCAGCCCAGGGACTAGCGGATCCCGGAGCTCCTACAATGAGCAGTTCTTC. The chain has TRBV4-2 and TRBJ2-1; 11 positions agree with TRBD2. The trim removed 4 bases at V and 0 bases at J, leaving 11 bases unmatched. Germline V lookup: CDR1 LGHNA, CDR2 YNFKEQ. The length of the CDR3 is 19 residues.

This chain connects TRBV28 to TRBJ1-4; D gene ambiguous. The CDR3 sequence is 14 residues long. Germline lookup yields CDR1 MDHEN and CDR2 SYDVKM. Between the trimmed V and J ends, which lost 7 bases and 4 bases, there was a span of 13 bases. CDR3 region: CASIPAGYNEKLFF. DNA of the CDR3: TGTGCCAGCATCCCGGCGGGGTATAATGAAAAACTGTTTTTT.